One sample yielded the 5 T cell receptor beta chains listed below, sequenced in a study of shared T cell receptors in the human thymus. Generated by immunoSEQ multiplex PCR, the TCRdb table keeps only in-frame clones and is missing some. The table shows roughly 700,000 clones, with more than 75% occurring only once. These data also formed part of another study, on human thymus T cells.

The sequencing sample was made of thymocytes. All receptors come from a boy under three years old with a congenital heart defect.

Points on this clone: This sample also contains other DNA sequences that code for the same CDR3. V usage is TRBV28 and J usage is TRBJ2-7; TRBD2 matches at 13 bases. Per the germline V gene, CDR1 is MDHEN and CDR2 is SYDVKM. The CDR3 length is 14 residues. V shed 6 bases and J 3 bases; nucleotides not matched to a gene: 2. The CDR3 coding sequence is TGTGCCAGCAGACGACTAGCGGGGGGCTACGAGCAGTACTTC. Residues: CASRRLAGGYEQYF.

The rearrangement joins TRBV14 to TRBJ1-1; perhaps TRBD1 as D (6 bases). The V end was cut by 0 bases, the J end by 7 bases, with 12 bases between. Germline loops: CDR1 SGHDN, CDR2 FVKESK. This CDR3 is 14 amino acids long. CDR3 loop: CASSQDRTGIEAFF. The CDR3, as DNA: TGTGCCAGCAGCCAAGATCGCACAGGGATTGAAGCTTTCTTT.

The rearrangement joins TRBV6-5 to TRBJ2-1; TRBD2 matches at 9 bases. V dropped 5 bases and J dropped 8; count of bases not matched to a gene: 10. This CDR3 has 15 residues. The germline CDR1 and CDR2 sequences are MNHEY and SVGAGI. The CDR3 bases are TGTGCCAGCAGTCCCCGCGCGGGAGGGATCCATGAGCAGTTCTTC. This codes for CASSPRAGGIHEQFF.

This clone was observed a handful of times. V is TRBV28 and J is TRBJ2-7; 8 nucleotides align to TRBD1. From germline, CDR1 is MDHEN and CDR2 SYDVKM. The CDR3 loop spans 18 amino acids. The J segment lost 3 bases and the V segment lost 3 bases, leaving 16 bases of the junction unmatched. CDR3 nucleotide sequence: TGTGCCAGCAGTTTCGGGCAGGGGGCGCAAATCCCCTACTACGAGCAGTACTTC. Protein product: CASSFGQGAQIPYYEQYF.

V gene TRBV7-2 combines with J gene TRBJ1-1; TRBD1 is a possible D gene (5 bases). V was pared by 0 bases and J by 3 bases, with 11 bases between. The germline CDR1 and CDR2 sequences are SGHTA and FQGNSA. CDR3 length: 15 residues. For the CDR3, the DNA is TGTGCCAGCAGCTTAGCTCTCGGGGGATACACTGAAGCTTTCTTT. The encoded protein is CASSLALGGYTEAFF.